Listed here are 4 T cell receptor beta chains from one sample, sequenced in a study of CD8+ T cells in alopecia areata. TCR sequencing used cDNA made by reverse transcription of extracted RNA. TCRdb's table, derived via immunoSEQ multiplex PCR, lists solely in-frame clones and lacks some. This sample has over 150,000 clones, with roughly 50% found just once. The specimen was CD8+ T cells sorted from blood. The receptors come from a human donor in good health.

This clone has more than one count but fewer than ten. The chain recombines TRBV18 with TRBJ2-4; D is uncertain. CDR3 length: 15 residues. Deletions cut 3 bases from V and 0 bases from J, with 9 bases between. Per the germline V gene, CDR1 is KGHSH and CDR2 is LQKENI. CDR3 bases: TGTGCCAGCTCACCCGACACCTTAGCCAAAAACATTCAGTACTTC. Amino acids: CASSPDTLAKNIQYF.

With regard to this clone: Different DNA sequences within this sample yield the same CDR3. V gene TRBV13 combines with J gene TRBJ2-5; a possible D gene is TRBD2 (5 bases). V was cut by 4 bases and J by 5 bases, with 5 bases left in between. The CDR3 runs to 11 residues. CDR1 is PRHDT, CDR2 FYEKMQ, per germline (reference sequence). CDR3 sequence: CASSSGETQYF. CDR3 bases: TGTGCCAGCAGCTCGGGGGAGACCCAGTACTTC. Based on the CDR3 plus reference TRBV13 and TRBJ2-5, the full variable domain is AAGVIQSPRHLIKEKRETATLKCYPIPRHDTVYWYQQGPGQDPQFLISFYEKMQSDKGSIPDRFSAQQFSDYHSELNMSSLELGDSALYFCASSSGETQYFGPGTRLLVL.

Only a few counts were recorded for this clone. This chain uses TRBV10-2 with TRBJ1-2; no clear D. The V end lost 5 bases, the J end lost 14 bases, and 9 bases lay between the germline ends. The CDR3 contains 9 residues. Germline CDR1 and CDR2: WSHSY and SAAADI. This CDR3 is CASSFRATF. CDR3 in DNA: TGCGCCAGCAGTTTCCGGGCAACCTTC.

This sequence joins TRBV11-2 and TRBJ2-1; D is possibly TRBD2 (6 bases). Germline CDR1 and CDR2: SGHAT and FQNNGV. This CDR3 is 12 amino acids long. Between the trimmed V and J ends, which lost 3 bases and 9 bases, there was a span of 9 bases. This CDR3 is CASSLGGGEQFF. As DNA, the CDR3 is TGTGCCAGCAGCTTGGGGGGAGGTGAGCAGTTCTTC.